What follows are 22 T cell receptor beta chains derived from one specimen sequenced in a study of blood T cell repertoires in COVID-19. Here immunoSEQ multiplex PCR was the method, and the copy in TCRdb shows in-frame clones only, minus some. The sample lists 100,000 or so clones, around 87% occurring once. The specimen was peripheral blood. These receptors were obtained from a man in his fifties or sixties with active or convalescent COVID-19.

The rearrangement joins TRBV6-5 to TRBJ2-2, with 9 bases identical to TRBD1. The junction had 0 bases not matched to a gene; V was cut back by 6 bases and J by 4 bases. The CDR3 is 13 residues long. The germline gives CDR1 MNHEY, CDR2 SVGAGI. CDR3 in amino acids: CASRTGGTGELFF. In nucleotides, the CDR3 is TGTGCCAGCAGGACAGGGGGCACCGGGGAGCTGTTTTTT.

V gene TRBV29-1 combines with J gene TRBJ2-7; TRBD1 might be the D (5 bases). V lost 2 bases and J lost 5, with 10 bases in between. This CDR3 is 12 amino acids long. The germline V gene has CDR1 SQVTM and CDR2 ANQGSEA. The DNA for the CDR3 is TGCAGCGTTGAATTTCAGGGCCACGAGCAGTACTTC. Protein: CSVEFQGHEQYF.

Regarding this clone: Other DNA sequences within the sample encode an identical CDR3. The gene calls are TRBV4-2 and TRBJ1-5; possible D gene TRBD1, 5 bases. Germline lookup yields CDR1 LGHNA and CDR2 YNFKEQ. V dropped 0 bases and J dropped 1 base, with 10 bases sitting between them. The CDR3 length is 16 residues. CDR3 loop: CASSQDRAGSNQPQHF. The CDR3 nucleotides are TGTGCCAGCAGCCAAGATAGGGCAGGGAGCAATCAGCCCCAGCATTTT.

This chain connects TRBV28 to TRBJ1-2; the D is unclear. The CDR3 runs to 13 residues. Trimming removed 6 bases at V and 0 bases at J, with 8 bases between. Looked up from germline, CDR1 is MDHEN and CDR2 is SYDVKM. The CDR3 region is CASRRTANYGYTF. As DNA, the CDR3 is TGTGCCAGCAGACGAACAGCTAACTATGGCTACACCTTC.

V gene TRBV15 combines with J gene TRBJ1-6; 8 positions match TRBD1. Germline assignment: CDR1 LNHNV and CDR2 YYDKDF (reference sequence). J gave up 10 bases and V 4 bases, and 6 bases lay outside the gene matches. The CDR3 is made up of 14 amino acids. DNA for the CDR3: TGTGCCACCAGCATAGGACAGGGATCCTCACCCCTCCACTTT. This codes for CATSIGQGSSPLHF.

CDR3 protein: CASGKEGQYEQYV. The CDR3 nucleotides read TGTGCCAGCGGTAAGGAGGGCCAGTACGAGCAGTACGTC. The chain has TRBV6-5 and TRBJ2-7; D is possibly TRBD2 (6 bases). Germline values: CDR1 MNHEY, CDR2 SVGAGI. V was trimmed by 8 bases and J by 4 bases, leaving 15 bases between them. The length of the CDR3 is 13 residues.

V gene TRBV19 combines with J gene TRBJ2-1; D is possibly TRBD2 (6 bases). The CDR3 loop spans 14 amino acids. Germline loops: CDR1 LNHDA, CDR2 SQIVND (reference sequence). Trimming cost V 5 bases and J 1 base, with 9 bases left between them. The CDR3 DNA reads TGTGCCAGTAGTCGGGACTGGTCCTACAATGAGCAGTTCTTC. It encodes CASSRDWSYNEQFF.

The chain links TRBV29-1 to TRBJ2-1; 12 bases map to TRBD2. The V segment lost 7 bases and the J segment 11 bases; nucleotides outside the gene matches: 3. CDR1 and CDR2 (germline): SQVTM, ANQGSEA. The CDR3 totals 11 residues. The CDR3: CSGTSGVKQFF. For the CDR3, the DNA is TGCAGCGGGACTAGCGGGGTAAAGCAGTTCTTC.

The chain recombines TRBV11-2 with TRBJ1-6; D is ambiguous. V dropped 6 bases and J dropped 11 bases, with 17 bases sitting between them. The CDR3 contains 14 residues. CDR1 is SGHAT and CDR2 is FQNNGV in the germline V gene. The CDR3 spells CASSFTALRTPLHF. The CDR3 nucleotides read TGTGCCAGCAGTTTTACCGCCCTGAGGACACCCCTCCACTTT. The full variable domain, with the rest looked up from reference TRBV11-2 and TRBJ1-6, is EAGVAQSPRYKIIEKRQSVAFWCNPISGHATLYWYQQILGQGPKLLIQFQNNGVVDDSQLPKDRFSAERLKGVDSTLKIQPAKLEDSAVYLCASSFTALRTPLHFGNGTRLTVT.

V is TRBV7-8 and J is TRBJ1-1, with D possibly TRBD1 on 6 matching bases. CDR3 length: 14 residues. Germline V lookup: CDR1 SGHVS, CDR2 FQNEAQ. With 5 bases removed from V and 5 bases from J, the gap between germline ends came to 15 bases. The CDR3 reads CASSMYRVLTEAFF. The CDR3 DNA follows: TGTGCCAGCAGCATGTACAGGGTTCTAACTGAAGCTTTCTTT.

The chain has TRBV3-1 (or the pseudogene TRBV3-2) and TRBJ2-7; D unclear. CDR1 and CDR2 (germline): LGHDT, YNNKEL (reference sequence). V shed 1 base and J shed 9 bases, with 16 bases lying between them. CDR3 length: 14 amino acids. The CDR3 here is CASSQGAAPTAQYF. The CDR3 nucleotides are TGTGCCAGCAGCCAAGGGGCAGCCCCTACGGCGCAGTACTTC.

The V and J genes are TRBV19 and TRBJ2-1; the D gene is possibly TRBD1 (6 bases). Germline V gene sequence: CDR1 LNHDA, CDR2 SQIVND (reference sequence). Deletions cut 3 bases from V and 4 bases from J, with 10 bases between. This CDR3 is 14 amino acids long. The CDR3 reads CASSIGQTYNEQFF. The CDR3 coding sequence is TGTGCCAGTAGTATTGGACAGACATACAATGAGCAGTTCTTC.

J is TRBJ1-1 and V is TRBV28, with D uncertain. Trimming removed 5 bases at V and 7 bases at J, with 11 bases between. The CDR3 has 12 amino acids. Germline V lookup: CDR1 MDHEN, CDR2 SYDVKM. The CDR3 reads CASSAYQFEAFF. The CDR3 DNA reads as TGTGCCAGCAGTGCTTATCAGTTTGAAGCTTTCTTT.

The chain carries TRBV7-2 and TRBJ2-7; 9 bases fit TRBD2. Trimming cost V 2 bases and J 6 bases; bases outside gene matches: 8. Germline CDR1 reads SGHTA; CDR2 reads FQGNSA. The CDR3 spans 15 residues. The CDR3 nucleotides are TGTGCCAGCAGCTTAATGGGCGGGGGGGCCAGCGAGCAGTACTTC. It translates to CASSLMGGGASEQYF.

This chain joins TRBV5-6 and TRBJ2-2; 12 bases map to TRBD2. CDR3 size: 16 residues. V lost 4 bases to trimming and J lost 4 bases; unmatched junction nucleotides: 5. Germline CDR1 SGHDT, CDR2 YYEEEE. The CDR3, as DNA: TGTGCCAGCAGCATCGCTAGCGGGGGGGCCACCGGGGAGCTGTTTTTT. Protein: CASSIASGGATGELFF.

This chain uses TRBV24-1 with TRBJ2-5; 12 bases line up with TRBD2. CDR3 length equals 16 residues. The V segment lost 4 bases and the J segment 4 bases; nucleotides outside the gene matches: 6. CDR1 and CDR2 from the germline V gene are KGHDR and SFDVKD. CDR3 in amino acids: CATSEPGTSGPETQYF. CDR3 DNA: TGTGCCACCAGTGAACCCGGGACTAGCGGGCCAGAGACCCAGTACTTC.

The rearrangement uses TRBV24-1 and TRBJ1-1; maybe TRBD1 (6 bases). The V gene's germline CDR1 is KGHDR and CDR2 SFDVKD. The V end was cut by 4 bases, the J end by 2 bases, with 10 bases between. The CDR3 sequence is 14 residues long. CDR3 nucleotide sequence: TGTGCCACCAGTGAGGTAGGGGGAAACACTGAAGCTTTCTTT. Translating gives CATSEVGGNTEAFF.

CDR3 in amino acids: CASSLEDSLYGYTF. In DNA, the CDR3 is TGTGCCAGCAGCTTGGAGGACAGCCTCTATGGCTACACCTTC. The chain joins TRBV5-5 to TRBJ1-2, with D perhaps matching TRBD1 (6 bases). Trimming took 0 bases from V and 4 from J, leaving 10 bases between them. This CDR3 region has 14 residues. The germline gives CDR1 SGHKS, CDR2 YYEKEE (reference sequence).

The chain couples TRBV2 to TRBJ2-5; 10 bases align to TRBD1. The V and J ends lost 5 bases and 5 bases, in that order; junction bases with no gene match: 8. The CDR3 runs to 15 residues. CDR1 is SNHLY and CDR2 is FYNNEI in the germline V gene. The DNA for the CDR3 is TGTGCCAGCAGTTCCGGGACAGGGGTCTCGGAGACCCAGTACTTC. This gives the protein CASSSGTGVSETQYF.

This chain connects TRBV19 to TRBJ2-1, with 8 bases lining up with TRBD1. The CDR3 covers 16 residues. Germline CDR1 is LNHDA and CDR2 is SQIVND (reference sequence). V lost 2 bases and J lost 2; bases outside the gene matches: 5. CDR3 sequence: CASSIFTGGTYNEQFF. The CDR3 DNA reads as TGTGCCAGTAGTATATTTACAGGGGGTACCTACAATGAGCAGTTCTTC. The whole variable domain, filled in from reference TRBV19 and TRBJ2-1, reads DGGITQSPKYLFRKEGQNVTLSCEQNLNHDAMYWYRQDPGQGLRLIYYSQIVNDFQKGDIAEGYSVSREKKESFPLTVTSAQKNPTAFYLCASSIFTGGTYNEQFFGPGTRLTVL.

This rearrangement joins TRBV5-1 to TRBJ2-5, with D possibly being TRBD2 (6 bases). Trimming removed 0 bases at V and 5 bases at J, with 11 bases between. CDR1 SGHRS and CDR2 YFSETQ come from the germline V gene. The CDR3 loop spans 14 amino acids. CDR3 DNA sequence: TGCGCCAGCAGCTTGGTCCCTAGCGCGGAGACCCAGTACTTC. This sequence encodes CASSLVPSAETQYF.

The V and J genes are TRBV10-3 and TRBJ1-2; 7 bases are a match to TRBD1. This CDR3 region has 15 residues. Germline CDR1 and CDR2: ENHRY and SYGVKD. The V and J ends lost 3 bases and 5 bases, in that order; junction bases with no gene match: 9. The CDR3 nucleotides are TGTGCCATCAGTGATAGTCCGCGGGACAGATATGGCTACACCTTC. This translates into CAISDSPRDRYGYTF.